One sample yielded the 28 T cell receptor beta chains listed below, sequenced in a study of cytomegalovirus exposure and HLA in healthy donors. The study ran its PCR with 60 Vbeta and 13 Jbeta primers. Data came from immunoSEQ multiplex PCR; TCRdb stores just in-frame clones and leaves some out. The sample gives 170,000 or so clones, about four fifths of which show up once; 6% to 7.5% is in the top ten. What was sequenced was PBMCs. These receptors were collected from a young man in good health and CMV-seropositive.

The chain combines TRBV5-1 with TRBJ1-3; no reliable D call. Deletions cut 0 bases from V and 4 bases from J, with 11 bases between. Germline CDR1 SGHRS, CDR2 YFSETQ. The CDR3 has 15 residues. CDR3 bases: TGCGCCAGCAGCTTGGTTGAGGGATCCGGAAACACCATATATTTT. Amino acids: CASSLVEGSGNTIYF.

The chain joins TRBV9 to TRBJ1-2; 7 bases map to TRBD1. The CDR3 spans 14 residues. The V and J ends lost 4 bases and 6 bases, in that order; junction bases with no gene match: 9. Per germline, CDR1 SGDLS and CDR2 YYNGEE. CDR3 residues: CASSTSTGRHGYTF. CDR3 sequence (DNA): TGTGCCAGCAGCACTTCGACAGGGCGCCATGGCTACACCTTC.

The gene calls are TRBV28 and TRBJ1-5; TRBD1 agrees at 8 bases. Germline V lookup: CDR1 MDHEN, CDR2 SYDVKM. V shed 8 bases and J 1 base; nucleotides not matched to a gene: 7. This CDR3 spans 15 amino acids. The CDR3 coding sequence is TGTGCCAGCCGAGGACACAGGGGGAGCAATCAGCCCCAGCATTTT. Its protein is CASRGHRGSNQPQHF.

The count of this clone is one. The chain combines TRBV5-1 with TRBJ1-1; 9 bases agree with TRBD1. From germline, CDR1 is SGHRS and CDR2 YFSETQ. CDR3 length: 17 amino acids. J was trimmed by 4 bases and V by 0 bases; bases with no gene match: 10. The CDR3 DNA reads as TGCGCCAGCAGCTTGGCATCTACGGGACAGGGTATCACTGAAGCTTTCTTT. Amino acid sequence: CASSLASTGQGITEAFF.

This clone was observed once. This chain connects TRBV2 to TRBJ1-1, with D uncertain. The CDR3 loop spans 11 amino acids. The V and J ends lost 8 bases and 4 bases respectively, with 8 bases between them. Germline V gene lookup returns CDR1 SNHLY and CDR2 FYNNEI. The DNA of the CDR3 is TGTGCCAGCGAGTCGAGCACTGAAGCTTTCTTT. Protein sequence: CASESSTEAFF.

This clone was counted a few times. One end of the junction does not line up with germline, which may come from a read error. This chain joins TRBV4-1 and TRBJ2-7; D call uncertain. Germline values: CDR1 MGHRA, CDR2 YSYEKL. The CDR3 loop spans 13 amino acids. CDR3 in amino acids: CASSQDRWADLVF. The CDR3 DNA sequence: TGCGCCAGCAGCCAAGATCGGTGGGCAGATTTAGTCTTC.

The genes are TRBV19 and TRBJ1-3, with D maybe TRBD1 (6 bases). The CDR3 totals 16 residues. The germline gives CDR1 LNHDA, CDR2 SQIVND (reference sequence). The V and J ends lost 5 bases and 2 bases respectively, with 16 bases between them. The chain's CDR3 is CASSSQGGGPGNTIYF. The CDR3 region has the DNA TGTGCCAGTAGTTCCCAAGGGGGGGGGCCTGGAAACACCATATATTTT.

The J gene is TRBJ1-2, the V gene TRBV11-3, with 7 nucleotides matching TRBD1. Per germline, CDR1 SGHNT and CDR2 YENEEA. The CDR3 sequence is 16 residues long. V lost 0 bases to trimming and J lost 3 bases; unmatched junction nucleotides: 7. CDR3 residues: CASSLDRTGGDYGYTF. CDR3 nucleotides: TGTGCCAGCAGCTTAGACCGGACAGGAGGGGACTATGGCTACACCTTC.

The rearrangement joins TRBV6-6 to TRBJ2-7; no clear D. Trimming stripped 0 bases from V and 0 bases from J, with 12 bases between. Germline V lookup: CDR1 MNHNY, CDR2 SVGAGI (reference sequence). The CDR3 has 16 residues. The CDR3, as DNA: TGTGCCAGCAGTTACTCTAAGGAGTCCTACTCCTACGAGCAGTACTTC. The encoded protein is CASSYSKESYSYEQYF.

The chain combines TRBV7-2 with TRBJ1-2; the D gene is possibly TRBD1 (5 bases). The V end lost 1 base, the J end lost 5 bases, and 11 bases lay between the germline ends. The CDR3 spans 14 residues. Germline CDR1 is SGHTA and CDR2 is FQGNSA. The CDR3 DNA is TGTGCCAGCAGCTTAGATTTAGGGACTTATGGCTACACCTTC. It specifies CASSLDLGTYGYTF. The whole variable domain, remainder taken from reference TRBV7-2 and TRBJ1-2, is GAGVSQSPSNKVTEKGKDVELRCDPISGHTALYWYRQSLGQGLEFLIYFQGNSAPDKSGLPSDRFSAERTGGSVSTLTIQRTQQEDSAVYLCASSLDLGTYGYTFGSGTRLTVV.

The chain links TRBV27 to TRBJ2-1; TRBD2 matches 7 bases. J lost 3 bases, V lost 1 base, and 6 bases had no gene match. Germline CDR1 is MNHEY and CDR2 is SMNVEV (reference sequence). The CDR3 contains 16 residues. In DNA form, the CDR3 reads TGTGCCAGCAGTTTATTTGGGGGGGAGATCTACAATGAGCAGTTCTTC. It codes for CASSLFGGEIYNEQFF.

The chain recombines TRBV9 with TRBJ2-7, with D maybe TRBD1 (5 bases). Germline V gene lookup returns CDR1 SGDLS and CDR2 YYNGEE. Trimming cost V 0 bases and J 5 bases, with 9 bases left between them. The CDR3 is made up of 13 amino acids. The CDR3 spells CASSVGAGNEQYF. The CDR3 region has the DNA TGTGCCAGCAGCGTAGGGGCAGGGAACGAGCAGTACTTC. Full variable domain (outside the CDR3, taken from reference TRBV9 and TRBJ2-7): DSGVTQTPKHLITATGQRVTLRCSPRSGDLSVYWYQQSLDQGLQFLIQYYNGEERAKGNILERFSAQQFPDLHSELNLSSLELGDSALYFCASSVGAGNEQYFGPGTRLTVT.

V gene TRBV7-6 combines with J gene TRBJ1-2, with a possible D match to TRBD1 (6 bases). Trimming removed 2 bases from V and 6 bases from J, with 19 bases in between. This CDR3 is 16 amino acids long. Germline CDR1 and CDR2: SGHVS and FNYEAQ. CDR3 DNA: TGTGCCAGCAGCTTAAGCCCCCGTGGGGGCTGGGATGGCTACACCTTC. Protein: CASSLSPRGGWDGYTF.

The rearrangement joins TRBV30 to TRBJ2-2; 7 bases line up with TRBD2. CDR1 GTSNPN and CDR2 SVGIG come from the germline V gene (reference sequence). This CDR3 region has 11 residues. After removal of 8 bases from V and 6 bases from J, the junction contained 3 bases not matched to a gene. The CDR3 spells CARGGAGELFF. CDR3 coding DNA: TGTGCCCGGGGAGGGGCCGGGGAGCTGTTTTTT. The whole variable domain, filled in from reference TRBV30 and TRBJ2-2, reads SQTIHQWPATLVQPVGSPLSLECTVEGTSNPNLYWYRQAAGRGLQLLFYSVGIGQISSEVPQNLSASRPQDRQFILSSKKLLLSDSGFYLCARGGAGELFFGEGSRLTVL.

The CDR3 DNA sequence: TGCAGCGCGGGCACTGAAGCTTTCTTT. Translating it yields CSAGTEAFF. J is TRBJ1-1 and V is TRBV29-1, with no clear D. Trimming removed 7 bases at V and 4 bases at J, with 4 bases between. CDR3 size: 9 residues. Germline assignment: CDR1 SQVTM and CDR2 ANQGSEA.

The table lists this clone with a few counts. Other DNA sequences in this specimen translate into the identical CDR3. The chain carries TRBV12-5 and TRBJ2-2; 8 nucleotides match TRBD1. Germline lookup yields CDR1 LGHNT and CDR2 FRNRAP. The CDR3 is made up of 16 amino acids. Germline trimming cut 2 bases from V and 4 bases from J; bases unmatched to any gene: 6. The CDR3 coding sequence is TGTGCTAGTGGTTTGTCGACAGGGGCCGGCACCGGGGAGCTGTTTTTT. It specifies CASGLSTGAGTGELFF.

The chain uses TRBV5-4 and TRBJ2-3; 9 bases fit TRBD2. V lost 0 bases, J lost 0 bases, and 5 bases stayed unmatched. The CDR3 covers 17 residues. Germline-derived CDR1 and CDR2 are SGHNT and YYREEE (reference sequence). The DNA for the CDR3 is TGTGCCAGCAGCTTGGGGGCGACTAGCGGTAGCACAGATACGCAGTATTTT. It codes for CASSLGATSGSTDTQYF.

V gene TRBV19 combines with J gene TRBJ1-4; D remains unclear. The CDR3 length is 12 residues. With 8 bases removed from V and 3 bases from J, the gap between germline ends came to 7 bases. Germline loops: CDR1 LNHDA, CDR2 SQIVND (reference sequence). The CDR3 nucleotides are TGTGCCAGTGCCGCAGCTAATGAAAAACTGTTTTTT. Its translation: CASAAANEKLFF.

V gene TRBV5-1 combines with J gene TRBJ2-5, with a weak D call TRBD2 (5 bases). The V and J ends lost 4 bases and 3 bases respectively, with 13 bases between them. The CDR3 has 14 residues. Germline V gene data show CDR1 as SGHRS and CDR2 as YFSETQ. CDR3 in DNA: TGCGCCAGCAGCGTACGGGGTAGGGAAGAGACCCAGTACTTC. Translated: CASSVRGREETQYF.

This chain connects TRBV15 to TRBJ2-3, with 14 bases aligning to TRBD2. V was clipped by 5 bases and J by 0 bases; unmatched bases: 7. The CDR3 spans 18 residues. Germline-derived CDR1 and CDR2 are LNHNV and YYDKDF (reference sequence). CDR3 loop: CATSPRLAGGISTDTQYF. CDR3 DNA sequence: TGTGCCACCAGCCCCCGACTAGCGGGAGGGATCAGCACAGATACGCAGTATTTT.

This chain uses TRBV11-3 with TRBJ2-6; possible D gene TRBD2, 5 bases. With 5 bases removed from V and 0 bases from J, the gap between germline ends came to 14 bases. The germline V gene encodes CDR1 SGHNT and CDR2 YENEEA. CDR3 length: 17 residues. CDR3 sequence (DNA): TGTGCCAGCAGCCACCCTACGGGGAACTCTGGGGCCAACGTCCTGACTTTC. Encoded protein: CASSHPTGNSGANVLTF.

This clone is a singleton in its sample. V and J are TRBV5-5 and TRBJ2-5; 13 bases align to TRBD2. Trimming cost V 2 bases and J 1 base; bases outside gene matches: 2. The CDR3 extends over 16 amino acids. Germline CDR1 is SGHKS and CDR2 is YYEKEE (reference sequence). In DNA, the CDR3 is TGTGCCAGCAGCTTTACTAGCGGGGGGGTCCAAGAGACCCAGTACTTC. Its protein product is CASSFTSGGVQETQYF.

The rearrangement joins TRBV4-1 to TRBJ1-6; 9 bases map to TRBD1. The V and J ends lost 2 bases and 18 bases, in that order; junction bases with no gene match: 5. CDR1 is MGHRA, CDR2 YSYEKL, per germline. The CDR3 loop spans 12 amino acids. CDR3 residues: CASSQPGQGNHF. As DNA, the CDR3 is TGCGCCAGCAGCCAACCGGGACAGGGAAACCACTTT.

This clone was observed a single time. CDR3 nucleotides: TGTGCCAGCAGTTCGTATACGGGACATCTCTATGGCTACACCTTC. Its protein product is CASSSYTGHLYGYTF. The rearrangement links TRBV28 to TRBJ1-2, with a possible D match to TRBD1 (6 bases). Trimming left V 4 bases short and J 4 bases short, with 16 bases between. This CDR3 is built from 15 residues. In germline, CDR1 is MDHEN, CDR2 SYDVKM.

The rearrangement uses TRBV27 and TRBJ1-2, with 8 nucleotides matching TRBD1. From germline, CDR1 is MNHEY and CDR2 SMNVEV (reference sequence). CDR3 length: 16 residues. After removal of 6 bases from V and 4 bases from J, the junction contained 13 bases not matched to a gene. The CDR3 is CASSPTIRDRIYGYTF. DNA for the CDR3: TGTGCCAGCAGCCCAACCATCCGGGACAGGATCTATGGCTACACCTTC.

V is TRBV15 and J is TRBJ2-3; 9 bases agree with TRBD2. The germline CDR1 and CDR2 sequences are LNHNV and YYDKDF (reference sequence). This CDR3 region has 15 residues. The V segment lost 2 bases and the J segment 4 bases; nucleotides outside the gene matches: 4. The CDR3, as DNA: TGTGCCACCAGCAGACTAGCGGGGAGCGCAGATACGCAGTATTTT. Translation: CATSRLAGSADTQYF.

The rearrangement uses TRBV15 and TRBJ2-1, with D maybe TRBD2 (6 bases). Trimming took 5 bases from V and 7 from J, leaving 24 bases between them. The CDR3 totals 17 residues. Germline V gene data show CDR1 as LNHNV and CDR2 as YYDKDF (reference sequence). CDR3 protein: CATSSLRGGVEFNEQFF. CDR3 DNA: TGTGCCACCAGCTCCCTTCGGGGCGGGGTAGAGTTTAATGAGCAGTTCTTC.

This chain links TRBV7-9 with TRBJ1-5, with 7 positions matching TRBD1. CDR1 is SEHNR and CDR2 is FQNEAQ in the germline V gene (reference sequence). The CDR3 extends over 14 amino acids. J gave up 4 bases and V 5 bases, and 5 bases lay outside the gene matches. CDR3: CASSLQGLNQPQHF. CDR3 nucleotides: TGTGCCAGCAGCCTACAGGGGTTGAATCAGCCCCAGCATTTT.